The text below deals with one TCR beta chain. Its antigen is as yet unknown. After removal of 5 bases from V and 2 bases from J, the junction contained 5 bases not matched to a gene. CDR3 size: 15 residues. Germline CDR1 and CDR2: SNHLY and FYNNEI. The sample belongs to a study of siplizumab effects on memory and regulatory T cells. Overall study findings and caveats: The Treg-derived share of mappable alloreactive CD4+ clones averaged about 68% with siplizumab and 26.9% in controls. Proliferating Tregs taken from siplizumab cultures were not shown to have a confirmed suppressive function. The mapping of alloreactive clones to unstimulated subsets covered only a minor fraction of them. There appeared to be greater diversity in naive T cells than in memory cells, and naive T cells seemed major contributors to the alloresponse.

The protocol was immunoSEQ multiplex PCR, while the TCRdb copy is restricted to in-frame clones and leaves out a portion. Of some 97,000 clones listed, roughly 94% were seen once; the top ten hold roughly 0.61%. The origin of this receptor is a human donor in good health. Sequencing was carried out using Tregs sorted from blood. The chain links TRBV2 to TRBJ2-1; TRBD2 matches 8 bases. CDR3 region: CASSIAGYAYNEQFF. The CDR3 DNA follows: TGTGCCAGCAGTATAGCGGGGTACGCCTACAATGAGCAGTTCTTC.